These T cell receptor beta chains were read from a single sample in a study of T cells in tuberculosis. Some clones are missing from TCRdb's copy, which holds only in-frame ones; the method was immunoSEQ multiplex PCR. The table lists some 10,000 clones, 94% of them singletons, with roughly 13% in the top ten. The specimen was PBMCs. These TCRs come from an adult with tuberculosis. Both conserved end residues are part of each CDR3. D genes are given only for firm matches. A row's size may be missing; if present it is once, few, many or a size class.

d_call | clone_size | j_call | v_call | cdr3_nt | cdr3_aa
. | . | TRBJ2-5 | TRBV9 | TGTGCCAGCAGCGTCGGTGGGGTTGCGGGGGCCTCCGTACAAGAGACCCAGTACTTC | CASSVGGVAGASVQETQYF
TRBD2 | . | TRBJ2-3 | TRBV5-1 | TGCGCCAGCACCCCGGGAGCGGGGGATAGCACAGATACGCAGTATTTT | CASTPGAGDSTDTQYF
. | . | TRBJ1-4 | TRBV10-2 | TGCGCCAGCAGTGACTACCAGGCGTCTAATGAAAAACTGTTTTTT | CASSDYQASNEKLFF
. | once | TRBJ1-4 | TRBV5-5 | TGTGCCAGCAGCCCGGACGGGGATGAAAAACTGTTTTTT | CASSPDGDEKLFF
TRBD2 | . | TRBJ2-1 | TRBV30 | TGTGCCTGGAGTGATGTAGCGGGGTACAATGAGCAGTTCTTC | CAWSDVAGYNEQFF
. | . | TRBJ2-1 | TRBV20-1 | TGCAGTGCTCAAAGGGGGAATGAGCAGTTCTTC | CSAQRGNEQFF
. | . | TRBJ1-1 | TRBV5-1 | TGCGCCAGCCAGCCCGAGGGGAACACTGAAGCTTTCTTT | CASQPEGNTEAFF
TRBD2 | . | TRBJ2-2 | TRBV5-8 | TGTGCCAGCAGCCTTACCTTTAGCGGGACGAACACCGGGGAGCTGTTTTTT | CASSLTFSGTNTGELFF
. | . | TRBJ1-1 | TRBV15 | TGTGCCACCAGCAGTAAAGGAGGGACTGAAGCTTTCTTT | CATSSKGGTEAFF
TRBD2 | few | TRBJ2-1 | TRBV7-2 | TGTGCCAGCAGCTTAACCCCCGAAGCGGGAGGAATCTACAATGAGCAGTTCTTC | CASSLTPEAGGIYNEQFF
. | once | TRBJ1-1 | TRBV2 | TGTGCCAGCAGTTCGCTCAGGGCAACTGAAGCTTTCTTT | CASSSLRATEAFF
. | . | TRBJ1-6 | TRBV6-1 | TGTGCCAGCAGGACAGGCTATAATTCACCCCTCCACTTT | CASRTGYNSPLHF
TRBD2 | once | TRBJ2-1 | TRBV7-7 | TGTGCCAGCAGCTCTGGGTTTGGGACTAGCGGGAGCTACAATGAGCAGTTCTTC | CASSSGFGTSGSYNEQFF
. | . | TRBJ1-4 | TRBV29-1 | TGCAGCGTAACCCCAGAGGGGGGGGATGAAAAACTGTTTTTT | CSVTPEGGDEKLFF
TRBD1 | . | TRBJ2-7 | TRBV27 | TGTGCCAGCAGTCCAGGACAGGGAGCAGGGAACGAGCAGTACTTC | CASSPGQGAGNEQYF
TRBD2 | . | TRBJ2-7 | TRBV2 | TGTGCCAGCAGGGGAAGACTAGCGGGAGAAAGGTCCGAGCAGTACTTC | CASRGRLAGERSEQYF
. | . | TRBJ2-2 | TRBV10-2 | TGCGCCAGCAGGACGGGACTTGGCCCCGGGGAGCTGTTTTTT | CASRTGLGPGELFF
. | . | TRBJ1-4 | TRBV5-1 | TGCGCCAGCAGCTTAAGAACAGGGCCGGAGGAAAAACTGTTTTTT | CASSLRTGPEEKLFF
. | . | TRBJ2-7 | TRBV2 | TGTGCCAGCAGGGGCGTTATTAGCTCCTACGAGCAGTACTTC | CASRGVISSYEQYF
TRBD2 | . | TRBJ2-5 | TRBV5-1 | TGCGCCAGCAGCTTGGCCTTAGCGGGGAGTACCCAAGAGACCCAGTACTTC | CASSLALAGSTQETQYF
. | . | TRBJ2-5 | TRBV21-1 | TGTGCCAGCAGCAAAAAAATTCTAGCCTTCCAAGAGACCCAGTACTTC | CASSKKILAFQETQYF
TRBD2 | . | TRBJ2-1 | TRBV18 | TGTGCCAGCTCACCTCTCGACCCGGGACTAGCGGGAGGAAATGAGCAGTTCTTC | CASSPLDPGLAGGNEQFF
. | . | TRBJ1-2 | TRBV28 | TGTGCCAGCACCCTTTATGGGGGGGCGCAAGGCTACACCTTC | CASTLYGGAQGYTF
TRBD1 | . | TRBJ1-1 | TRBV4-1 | TGCGCCAGCAGCCAAGCTCGGGCAGGGGGCGAGGGCACTGAAGCTTTCTTT | CASSQARAGGEGTEAFF
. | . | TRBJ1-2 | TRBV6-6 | TGTGCCAGCAGTTACGTCCGGGGGGGCAACTATGGCTACACCTTC | CASSYVRGGNYGYTF
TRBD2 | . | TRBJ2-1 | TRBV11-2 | TGTGCCAGCAGCCCCCACCCCCTAGCGGGGGAGTACAATGAGCAGTTCTTC | CASSPHPLAGEYNEQFF
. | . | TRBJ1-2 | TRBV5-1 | TGCGCCAGCAGCTTTACCAGCTATGGCTACACCTTC | CASSFTSYGYTF
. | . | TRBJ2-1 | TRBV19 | TGTGCCAGTAGTATTAACCACCGGAGCTCCTACAATGAGCAGTTCTTC | CASSINHRSSYNEQFF
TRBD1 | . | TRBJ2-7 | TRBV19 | TGTGCCAGTAGTATTTCCGCAGGGGGCGGCGTGCAGTACTTC | CASSISAGGGVQYF
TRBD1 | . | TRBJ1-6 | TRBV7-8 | TGTGCCAGCAGCTCCGTCGACAGGGCCAATTCACCCCTCCACTTT | CASSSVDRANSPLHF
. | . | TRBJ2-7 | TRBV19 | TGTGCCAGTAGTATAGCTCGGGACTCCTACGAGCAGTACTTC | CASSIARDSYEQYF
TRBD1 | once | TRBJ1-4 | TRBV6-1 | TGTGCCAGCAGTGTCCCCTCCGGGACAGCTAATGAAAAACTGTTTTTT | CASSVPSGTANEKLFF
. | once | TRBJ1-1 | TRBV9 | TGTGCCAGCAGCGCCAATCCGGACAGCACTGAAGCTTTCTTT | CASSANPDSTEAFF
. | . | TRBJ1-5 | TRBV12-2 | TGTGCAAGTCGCTTCCCACATTTT | CASRFPHF
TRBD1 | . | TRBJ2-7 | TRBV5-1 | TGCGCCAGCAGCTACAGGGGGCCGTACGAGCAGTACTTC | CASSYRGPYEQYF
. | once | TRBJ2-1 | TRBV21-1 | TGTGCCAGCAGCAAAGGGCAGGGCTGGTACAATGAGCAGTTCTTC | CASSKGQGWYNEQFF
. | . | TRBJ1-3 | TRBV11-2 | TGTGCCAGCAGCGATCGGAGCTCTGGAAACACCATATATTTT | CASSDRSSGNTIYF
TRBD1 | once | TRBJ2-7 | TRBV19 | TGTGCCAGTAGTCCCCGGACAGGGGGCCCCTACGAGCAGTACTTC | CASSPRTGGPYEQYF
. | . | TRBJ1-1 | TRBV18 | TGTGCCAGCTCACCACTACAGGCCCCAGACACTGAAGCTTTCTTT | CASSPLQAPDTEAFF
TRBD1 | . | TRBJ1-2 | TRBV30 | TGTGCCTGGAGTGTATCCCCGACAGGGGCGGGCTACACCTTC | CAWSVSPTGAGYTF
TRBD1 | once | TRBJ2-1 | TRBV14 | TGTGCCAGCAGCCGACTACAGGGGAAAGCAAATGAGCAGTTCTTC | CASSRLQGKANEQFF
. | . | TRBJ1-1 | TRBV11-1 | TGTGCCAGCAGCTTAGAACCGCGGAACACTGAAGCTTTCTTT | CASSLEPRNTEAFF
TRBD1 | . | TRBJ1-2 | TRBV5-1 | TGCGCCAGCACAGCGACAGGGGGCGATGTAGAAGGCTACACCTTC | CASTATGGDVEGYTF
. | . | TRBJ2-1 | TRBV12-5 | TGTGCTAGTGGTTCAAGGGGGAATGAGCAGTTCTTC | CASGSRGNEQFF
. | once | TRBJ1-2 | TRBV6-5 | TGTGCCAGCAGCCTCGGGGGAAACTATGGCTACACCTTC | CASSLGGNYGYTF
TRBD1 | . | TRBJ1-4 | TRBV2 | TGTGCCAGCAGAGGGACAGCTGGGGAAAAACTGTTTTTT | CASRGTAGEKLFF
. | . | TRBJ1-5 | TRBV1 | TGCACCAGCAGCCAAGATGACAGGGGGGGACAGCCCCAGCATTTT | CTSSQDDRGGQPQHF
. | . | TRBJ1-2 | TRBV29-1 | TGCAGCGTTGAAGATCGGAGAGACGGCTTTCGCTACACCTTC | CSVEDRRDGFRYTF
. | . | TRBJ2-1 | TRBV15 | TGTGCCACCAGCAGTGGTCCGACTGGCAATGAGCAGTTCTTC | CATSSGPTGNEQFF
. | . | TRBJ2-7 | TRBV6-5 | TGTGCCAGCAGCCGCTCTACCGCCTACGAGCAGTACTTC | CASSRSTAYEQYF
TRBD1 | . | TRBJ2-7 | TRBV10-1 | TGCGCCAGCAGCCCAGGACAGGGCCCCGACCTCGAGCAGTACTTC | CASSPGQGPDLEQYF
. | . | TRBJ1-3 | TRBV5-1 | TGTGCCTCAGGCGAGGGAAACACCATATATTTT | CASGEGNTIYF
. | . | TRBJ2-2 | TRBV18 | TGTGCCAGCTCCCAGGGCTACACCGGGGAGCTGTTTTTT | CASSQGYTGELFF
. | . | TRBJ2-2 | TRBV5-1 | TGCGCCAGCAGCTTTAGAACCCGGGTCACCGGGGAGCTGTTTTTT | CASSFRTRVTGELFF